This T cell receptor beta chain is drawn from a study of cytomegalovirus exposure and HLA in healthy donors. The overall study: The same platform used for the 500 to 850 first-cohort repertoires was also used for the 100 to 150 validation repertoires, as a later analysis reported. General study results and limits: In vitro testing confirmed a few CMV-associated chains as specific for CMV antigens.

Clones were sequenced by immunoSEQ multiplex PCR, and TCRdb holds only the in-frame ones, with some missing. Of approximately 130,000 clones listed, approximately 81% are singletons. With respect to this clone: Its antigen is not identified.

Per the germline V gene, CDR1 is SGDLS and CDR2 is YYNGEE. This CDR3 region has 13 residues. Between the trimmed V and J ends, which lost 4 bases and 4 bases, there was a span of 11 bases. The V gene is TRBV9, the J gene TRBJ2-5; tentative D call: TRBD1 (5 bases). Sequences were obtained from PBMCs. The sequence derives from a woman in her 30s in good health and CMV-seronegative. The CDR3 DNA follows: TGTGCCAGCAGCCCAGGGCCGGGAGAGACCCAGTACTTC. This sequence encodes CASSPGPGETQYF. Full variable domain (outside the CDR3, taken from reference TRBV9 and TRBJ2-5): DSGVTQTPKHLITATGQRVTLRCSPRSGDLSVYWYQQSLDQGLQFLIQYYNGEERAKGNILERFSAQQFPDLHSELNLSSLELGDSALYFCASSPGPGETQYFGPGTRLLVL.